Listed below are T cell receptor beta chains from one sample, sequenced in a study of blood T cell repertoires in COVID-19. The protocol was immunoSEQ multiplex PCR, while the TCRdb copy is restricted to in-frame clones and leaves out a portion. The sample lists 120,000 or so clones; approximately 80% were seen once. The specimen sequenced was peripheral blood. Every receptor here comes from a man aged 65-85 years with acute or convalescent COVID-19. Each CDR3 is given with its conserved first and last residue. D genes are given only for firm matches. A row's size may be missing; if present it is once, few, many or a size class.

CASSPLQDRGNSPLHF,TGTGCCAGCTCACCACTTCAGGACAGGGGGAATTCACCCCTCCACTTT,.,TRBJ1-6,TRBD1,TRBV18
CASSYRYRSSPEAFF,TGTGCCAGCAGTTATAGGTACAGGTCTTCTCCTGAAGCTTTCTTT,.,TRBJ1-1,.,TRBV6-5
CASTPGTVYAKDEQFF,TGTGCCAGCACCCCGGGTACTGTCTACGCAAAGGATGAGCAGTTCTTC,.,TRBJ2-1,.,TRBV28
CASSPGLAGTESYNEQFF,TGTGCCAGCTCACCGGGACTAGCGGGTACGGAATCCTACAATGAGCAGTTCTTC,.,TRBJ2-1,TRBD2,TRBV18
CASSPGNRVDEQYF,TGTGCCAGCAGCCCTGGGAACAGGGTGGACGAGCAGTACTTC,.,TRBJ2-7,.,TRBV7-9
CASRDSDSSFFGAFF,TGTGCCAGCAGAGACTCGGACAGCTCTTTCTTTGGAGCTTTCTTT,few,TRBJ1-1,.,TRBV2
CASSQGQGFPDEQFF,TGTGCCAGCAGCCAAGGGCAGGGGTTTCCCGATGAGCAGTTCTTC,.,TRBJ2-1,.,TRBV14
CASTSEANYSPLHF,TGTGCCAGTACATCGGAGGCCAATTATTCACCCCTCCACTTT,.,TRBJ1-6,.,TRBV19
CASSSHDRDEQYF,TGTGCCAGCAGCTCACACGACAGGGACGAGCAGTACTTC,.,TRBJ2-7,TRBD1,TRBV13
CASSIDPSAGELFF,TGTGCCAGTAGTATAGATCCCTCCGCCGGAGAACTGTTTTTT,few,TRBJ1-4,.,TRBV19
CASSLEGAENTQYF,TGTGCCAGCAGCCTGGAGGGGGCGGAGAATACGCAGTATTTT,few,TRBJ2-3,.,TRBV27
CASSSASTVPGNTIYF,TGTGCCAGTAGTTCCGCTTCGACAGTCCCTGGAAACACCATATATTTT,.,TRBJ1-3,.,TRBV19
CASTRNRGGLSTDTQYF,TGTGCCAGCACCCGTAATAGGGGGGGCCTCAGCACAGATACGCAGTATTTT,few,TRBJ2-3,.,TRBV27
CASSVGTSAIQETQYF,TGTGCCAGCAGCGTAGGGACAAGTGCCATCCAAGAGACCCAGTACTTC,.,TRBJ2-5,.,TRBV9
CSASAGETQYF,TGCAGTGCTAGTGCCGGAGAGACCCAGTACTTC,.,TRBJ2-5,.,TRBV20-1
CASSLDSYGYTF,TGTGCCAGCAGCTTAGACAGCTATGGCTACACCTTC,.,TRBJ1-2,.,TRBV5-4
CASSQSLQDSGPSDTQYF,TGTGCCAGCAGCCAAAGCCTTCAGGATAGCGGGCCTTCAGATACGCAGTATTTT,.,TRBJ2-3,TRBD2,TRBV3-1/TRBV3-2
CASSQTDSFYEQYF,TGCGCCAGCAGCCAAACGGACTCGTTCTACGAGCAGTACTTC,once,TRBJ2-7,.,TRBV4-1
CASSLTGTSEQYF,TGTGCCAGCAGCTTGACAGGGACGAGCGAGCAGTACTTC,once,TRBJ2-7,.,TRBV5-4
CASNEGRDQPQHF,TGTGCCAGCAATGAGGGGCGAGATCAGCCCCAGCATTTT,few,TRBJ1-5,.,TRBV2
CASGAGTSPTNTQYF,TGTGCTAGTGGTGCGGGGACGTCTCCCACAAATACGCAGTATTTT,.,TRBJ2-3,.,TRBV12-5
CASSLAHSSWFNGYTF,TGTGCCAGCAGCTTGGCGCACAGCTCCTGGTTTAATGGCTACACCTTC,.,TRBJ1-2,.,TRBV5-5
CAWNTPRTLDYGYTF,TGTGCCTGGAATACCCCACGGACTCTAGACTATGGCTACACCTTC,.,TRBJ1-2,.,TRBV30
CASSRQGETGELFF,TGTGCCAGCAGCAGACAGGGGGAGACCGGGGAGCTGTTTTTT,.,TRBJ2-2,TRBD1,TRBV9
CASSSGTGGNSPLHF,TGTGCCAGCAGCTCGGGGACAGGGGGTAATTCACCCCTCCACTTT,.,TRBJ1-6,TRBD1,TRBV27
CSVTTQAGGLGEQYF,TGCAGCGTCACTACCCAGGCGGGAGGGTTGGGCGAGCAGTACTTC,.,TRBJ2-7,TRBD2,TRBV29-1
CATSGGASGYTDTQYF,TGTGCCACCAGTGGCGGGGCTAGCGGATACACAGATACGCAGTATTTT,.,TRBJ2-3,TRBD2,TRBV24-1
CASSLTGGPTDTQYF,TGTGCCAGCAGCTTAACGGGGGGACCCACAGATACGCAGTATTTT,once,TRBJ2-3,TRBD2,TRBV11-3
CASSTQPGLAGGRGDTQYF,TGTGCCAGCAGCACCCAGCCGGGACTAGCGGGGGGGCGGGGAGATACGCAGTATTTT,.,TRBJ2-3,TRBD2,TRBV7-2
CASSQDGLGGGPYEQYF,TGTGCCAGCAGCCAAGACGGGTTAGGCGGGGGCCCCTACGAGCAGTACTTC,few,TRBJ2-7,.,TRBV4-2
CASSYRGFENNEQFF,TGCGCCAGCAGCTACAGGGGGTTCGAAAACAATGAGCAGTTCTTC,.,TRBJ2-1,TRBD1,TRBV5-1
CASSTRDSTYEQYF,TGTGCCAGCAGCACTCGGGACAGCACCTACGAGCAGTACTTC,.,TRBJ2-7,TRBD1,TRBV11-1
CASSPRTHTSTDTQYF,TGTGCCAGCAGCCCGCGGACTCATACTAGCACAGATACGCAGTATTTT,.,TRBJ2-3,.,TRBV7-3
CASSLRGYEQYF,TGTGCCAGCAGCTTGAGAGGGTACGAGCAGTACTTC,once,TRBJ2-7,.,TRBV5-6
CASRFARTDFNYGYTF,TGTGCCAGCAGATTTGCCCGGACAGATTTTAACTATGGCTACACCTTC,.,TRBJ1-2,.,TRBV6-4